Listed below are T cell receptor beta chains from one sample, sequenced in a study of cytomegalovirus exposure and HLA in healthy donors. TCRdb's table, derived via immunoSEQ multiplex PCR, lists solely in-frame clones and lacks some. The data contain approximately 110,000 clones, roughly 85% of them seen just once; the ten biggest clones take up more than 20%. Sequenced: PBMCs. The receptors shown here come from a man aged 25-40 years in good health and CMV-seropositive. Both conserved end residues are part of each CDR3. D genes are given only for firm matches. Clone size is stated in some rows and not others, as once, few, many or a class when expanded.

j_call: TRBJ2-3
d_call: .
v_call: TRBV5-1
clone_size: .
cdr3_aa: CASSLGPTAEGSTDTQYF
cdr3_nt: TGCGCCAGCAGCTTGGGCCCCACAGCGGAGGGTAGCACAGATACGCAGTATTTT

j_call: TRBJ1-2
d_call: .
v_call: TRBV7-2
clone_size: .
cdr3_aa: CASSFTVTGYTF
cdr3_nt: TGTGCCAGCAGCTTTACAGTGACTGGCTACACCTTC

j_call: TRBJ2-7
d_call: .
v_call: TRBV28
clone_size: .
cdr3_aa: CASSSHLEGGLLVDQYF
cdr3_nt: TGTGCCAGCAGTTCCCACCTGGAGGGGGGGCTGCTGGTCGATCAGTACTTC

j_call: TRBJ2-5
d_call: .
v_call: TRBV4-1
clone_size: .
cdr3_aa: CASSQAGRLQETQYF
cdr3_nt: TGCGCCAGCAGCCAGGCGGGAAGGCTCCAAGAGACCCAGTACTTC

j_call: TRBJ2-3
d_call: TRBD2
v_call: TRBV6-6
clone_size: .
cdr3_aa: CASSSGRVSTDTQYF
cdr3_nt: TGTGCCAGCAGTTCGGGGAGGGTTTCCACAGATACGCAGTATTTT

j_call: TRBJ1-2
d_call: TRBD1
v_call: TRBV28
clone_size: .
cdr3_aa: CASRNRGDYGYTF
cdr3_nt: TGTGCCAGCAGGAACAGGGGGGACTATGGCTACACCTTC

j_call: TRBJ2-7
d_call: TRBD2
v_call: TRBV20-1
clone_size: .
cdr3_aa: CSAGGGEQYF
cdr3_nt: TGCAGTGCTGGGGGGGGCGAGCAGTACTTC

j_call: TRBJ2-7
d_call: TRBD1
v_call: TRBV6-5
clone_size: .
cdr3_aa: CASSYAGGSYEQYF
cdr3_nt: TGTGCCAGCAGTTACGCAGGGGGTTCCTACGAGCAGTACTTC

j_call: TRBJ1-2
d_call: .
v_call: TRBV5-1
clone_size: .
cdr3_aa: CASSHISRDTSFNYGYTF
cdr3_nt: TGCGCCAGCAGCCATATAAGCCGGGACACCTCCTTTAACTATGGCTACACCTTC

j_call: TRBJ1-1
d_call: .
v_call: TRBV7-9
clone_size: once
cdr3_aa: CASSLAQGRDTEAFF
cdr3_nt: TGTGCCAGCAGCTTAGCGCAGGGCCGAGACACTGAAGCTTTCTTT

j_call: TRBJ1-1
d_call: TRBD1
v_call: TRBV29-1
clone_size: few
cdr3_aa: CSAQTRGLTEAFF
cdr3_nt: TGCAGCGCCCAGACCAGGGGGCTCACTGAAGCTTTCTTT

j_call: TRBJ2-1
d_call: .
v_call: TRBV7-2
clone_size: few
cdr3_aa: CASSLSSTREYNEQFF
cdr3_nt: TGTGCCAGCAGCTTATCCTCTACGCGTGAGTACAATGAGCAGTTCTTC

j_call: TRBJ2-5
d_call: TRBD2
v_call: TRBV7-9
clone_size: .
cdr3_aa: CSSSLGASGDQETQYF
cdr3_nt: TGTTCCAGCAGCTTAGGGGCTAGCGGAGACCAAGAGACCCAGTACTTC

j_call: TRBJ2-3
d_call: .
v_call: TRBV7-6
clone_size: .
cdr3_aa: CASSLLSHPLRGDTQYF
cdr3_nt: TGTGCCAGCAGCTTACTCTCGCACCCACTCCGGGGAGATACGCAGTATTTT

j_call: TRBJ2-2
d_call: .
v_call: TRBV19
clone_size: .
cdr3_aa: CASRSPQGTAGELFF
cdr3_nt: TGTGCCAGTAGGTCCCCCCAGGGCACCGCCGGGGAGCTGTTTTTT

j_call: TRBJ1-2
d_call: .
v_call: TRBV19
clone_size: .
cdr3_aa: CASRTQGGGYTF
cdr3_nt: TGTGCCAGTAGGACACAGGGAGGGGGCTACACCTTC

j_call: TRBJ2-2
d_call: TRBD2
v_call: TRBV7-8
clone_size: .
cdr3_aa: CASSSGLADTGELFF
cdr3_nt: TGTGCCAGCAGCTCCGGACTAGCGGACACCGGGGAGCTGTTTTTT

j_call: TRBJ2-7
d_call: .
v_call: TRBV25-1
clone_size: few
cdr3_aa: CASSDSQGGGLYEQYF
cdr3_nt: TGTGCCAGCAGTGACAGTCAAGGGGGGGGCCTCTACGAGCAGTACTTC

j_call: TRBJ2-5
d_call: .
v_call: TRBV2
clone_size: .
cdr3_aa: CASSEVGRGPQGTQYF
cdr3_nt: TGTGCCAGCAGTGAAGTAGGCAGGGGCCCCCAAGGGACCCAGTACTTC

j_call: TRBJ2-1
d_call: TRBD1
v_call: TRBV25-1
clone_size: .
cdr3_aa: CASSPQGAGSRQFF
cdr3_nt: TGTGCCAGCAGTCCACAGGGGGCAGGGTCCCGGCAGTTCTTC

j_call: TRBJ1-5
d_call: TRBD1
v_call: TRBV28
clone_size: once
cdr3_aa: CASSFGWGQGNQPQHF
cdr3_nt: TGTGCCAGCAGTTTCGGATGGGGACAGGGGAATCAGCCCCAGCATTTT

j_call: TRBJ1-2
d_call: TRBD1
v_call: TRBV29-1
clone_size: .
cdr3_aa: CSVEVGGQGNYGYTF
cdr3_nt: TGCAGCGTTGAAGTGGGGGGACAGGGTAACTATGGCTACACCTTC

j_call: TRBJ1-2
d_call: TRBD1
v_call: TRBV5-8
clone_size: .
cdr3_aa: CASSYDADRAYGYTF
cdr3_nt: TGTGCCAGCAGCTACGACGCAGACAGGGCCTATGGCTACACCTTC

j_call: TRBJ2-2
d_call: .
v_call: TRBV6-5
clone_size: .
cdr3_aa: CASSQRRGGELFF
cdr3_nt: TGTGCCAGCAGCCAACGGCGAGGCGGGGAGCTGTTTTTT

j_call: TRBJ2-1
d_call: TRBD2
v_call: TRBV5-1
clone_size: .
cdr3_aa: CASSFLADSYNEQFF
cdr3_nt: TGCGCCAGCAGCTTTCTAGCGGACTCCTACAATGAGCAGTTCTTC

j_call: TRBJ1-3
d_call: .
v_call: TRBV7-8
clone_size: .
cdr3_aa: CASSLVRNTIYF
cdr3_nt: TGTGCCAGCAGCTTAGTGCGGAACACCATATATTTT